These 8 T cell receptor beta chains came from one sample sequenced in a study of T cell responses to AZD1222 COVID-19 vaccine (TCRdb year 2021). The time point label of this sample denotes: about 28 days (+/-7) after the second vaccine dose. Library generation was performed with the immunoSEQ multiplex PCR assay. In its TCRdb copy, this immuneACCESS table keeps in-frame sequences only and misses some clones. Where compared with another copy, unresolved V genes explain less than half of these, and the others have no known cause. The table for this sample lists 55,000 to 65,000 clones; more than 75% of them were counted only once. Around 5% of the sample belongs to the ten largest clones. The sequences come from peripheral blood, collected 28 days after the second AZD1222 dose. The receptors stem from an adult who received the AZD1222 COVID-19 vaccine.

Here the CDR3 DNA reads TGTGCCAGCAGCTTGTCCGGGATGATAGCTAACTATGGCTACACCTTC. Residues: CASSLSGMIANYGYTF. The chain combines TRBV5-5 with TRBJ1-2; no definite D call. The length of the CDR3 is 16 residues. Per germline, CDR1 SGHKS and CDR2 YYEKEE (reference sequence). Trimming took off 1 base at V and 0 bases at J, with 13 bases between the two ends.

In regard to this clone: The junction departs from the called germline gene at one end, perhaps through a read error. The CDR3 loop is CASSLELLAGENEQFF. The CDR3 coding sequence is TGTGCTAGCAGCTTAGAGTTGCTAGCGGGAGAGAATGAGCAGTTCTTC. V is TRBV7-7 and J is TRBJ2-1, with 10 positions matching TRBD2. The germline V gene encodes CDR1 SSHAT and CDR2 FNYEAQ (reference sequence). The CDR3 has 16 residues. The full variable domain, its missing parts supplied by reference TRBV7-7 and TRBJ2-1, is GAGVSQSPRYKVTKRGQDVTLRCDPISSHATLYWYQQALGQGPEFLTYFNYEAQPDKSGLPSDRFSAERPEGSISTLTIQRTEQRDSAMYRCASSLELLAGENEQFFGPGTRLTVL.

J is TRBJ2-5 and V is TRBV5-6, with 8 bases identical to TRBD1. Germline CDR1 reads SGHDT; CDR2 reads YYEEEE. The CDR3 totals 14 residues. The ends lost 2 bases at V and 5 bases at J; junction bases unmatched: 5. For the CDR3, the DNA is TGTGCCAGCAGCTTAAGGACAGGGTTGGAGACCCAGTACTTC. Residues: CASSLRTGLETQYF.

This chain's CDR3 is CASSFSAYNEQFF. CDR3 bases: TGCGCCAGCAGCTTCTCCGCTTACAATGAGCAGTTCTTC. J is TRBJ2-1 and V is TRBV5-1; the D is unclear. The V and J ends lost 2 bases and 4 bases respectively, with 7 bases between them. CDR1 and CDR2 (germline): SGHRS, YFSETQ. The CDR3 extends over 13 amino acids.

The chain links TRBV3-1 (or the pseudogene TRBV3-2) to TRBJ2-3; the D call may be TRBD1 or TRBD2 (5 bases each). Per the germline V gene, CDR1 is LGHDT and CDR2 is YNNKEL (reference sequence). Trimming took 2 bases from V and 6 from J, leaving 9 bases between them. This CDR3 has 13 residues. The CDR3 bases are TGTGCCAGCAGCCAAAAATGGGGGGATACGCAGTATTTT. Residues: CASSQKWGDTQYF.

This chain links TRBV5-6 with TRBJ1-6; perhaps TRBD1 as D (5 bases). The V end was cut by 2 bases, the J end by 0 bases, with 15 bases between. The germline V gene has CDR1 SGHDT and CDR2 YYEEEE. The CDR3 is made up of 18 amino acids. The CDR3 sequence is CASSFGRGGSSYNSPLHF. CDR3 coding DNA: TGTGCCAGCAGCTTCGGACGCGGGGGGAGCTCCTATAATTCACCCCTCCACTTT.

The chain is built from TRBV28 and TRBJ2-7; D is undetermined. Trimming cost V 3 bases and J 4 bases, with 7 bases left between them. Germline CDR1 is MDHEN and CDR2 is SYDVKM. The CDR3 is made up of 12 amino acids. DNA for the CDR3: TGTGCCAGCAGTTTGACGGTATACGAGCAGTACTTC. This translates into CASSLTVYEQYF.

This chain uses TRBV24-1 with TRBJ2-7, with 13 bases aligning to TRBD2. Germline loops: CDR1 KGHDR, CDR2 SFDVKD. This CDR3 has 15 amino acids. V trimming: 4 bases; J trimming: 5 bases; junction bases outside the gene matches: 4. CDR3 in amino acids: CATSDGTSGTHEQYF. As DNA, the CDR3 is TGTGCCACCAGTGACGGGACTAGCGGGACCCACGAGCAGTACTTC.